This TCR beta chain was captured by sequencing in a study of human T cells and chemical hapten exposure. Whole-study context: Patients, a majority of them female, were diagnosed with alopecia areata, totalis or universalis.

The library put unique molecular identifiers onto individual cDNA molecules. TCRdb re-called the RACE reads with MiXCR, one entry per CDR3 protein. Found here are about 85,000 distinct CDR3 sequences, approximately 10% of them singletons; the top ten hold about 1.4%. Study-level points and caveats: Controls had significantly fewer large CDR3 similarity clusters than were formed by expanded TCRs. Donors, who had alopecia, may show an immune response that differs from healthy people's.

This CDR3 has 15 residues. Germline V lookup: CDR1 SGHNT, CDR2 YYREEE (reference sequence). V lost 4 bases and J 2 bases, leaving 16 bases between the germline ends. This sample's time point: patch test 2, 6 weeks after DPC sensitization. This sample's treatment: therapeutic diphenylcyclopropenone sensitization with weekly scalp DPC. This clonotype has a count of ten or more. The antigen is undetermined. The chain uses TRBV5-4 and TRBJ2-7; D might be TRBD1 or TRBD2, each matching 5 bases. The receptor comes from a man aged 18 to 35 with alopecia areata. Some clones in this sample may be carry-over from other donors' samples. Sequences were derived from whole blood, sampled in connection with sensitization to the hapten diphenylcyclopropenone (DPC). Here the CDR3 reads CASSPSIGGAYEQYF. The CDR3, as DNA: TGTGCCAGCAGCCCGAGTATTGGGGGAGCCTACGAGCAGTACTTC.